This TCR beta chain was sequenced for a study of blood T cell repertoires in COVID-19. Generated by immunoSEQ multiplex PCR, the TCRdb table keeps only in-frame clones and is missing some. The sample consists of about 220,000 clones, 82% of them appearing once. This CDR3 is built from 16 residues. CDR1 SGHNT and CDR2 YYREEE come from the germline V gene (reference sequence). V was pared by 0 bases and J by 7 bases, with 9 bases of the junction left unmatched. The chain links TRBV5-4 to TRBJ1-1; 10 bases map to TRBD1. The sample consisted of peripheral blood. The receptor comes from a woman older than 75 with acute or convalescent COVID-19. The CDR3 region is CASSLEAGQGTDEAFF. The CDR3 DNA is TGTGCCAGCAGCTTGGAGGCGGGACAGGGGACCGATGAAGCTTTCTTT. The full variable domain, with the rest looked up from reference TRBV5-4 and TRBJ1-1, is ETGVTQSPTHLIKTRGQQVTLRCSSQSGHNTVSWYQQALGQGPQFIFQYYREEENGRGNFPPRFSGLQFPNYSSELNVNALELDDSALYLCASSLEAGQGTDEAFFGQGTRLTVV.